The next 27 T cell receptor beta chains were all read from a single sample in a study of T cells in localized non-small cell lung cancer. TCRdb's copy holds only in-frame clones and misses some; the assay was immunoSEQ multiplex PCR. The sample includes about 730 clones, roughly a third of them seen just once. Sequences were derived from normal lung tissue next to the tumor, sampled before any cancer treatment. These receptors all stem from a man aged 40-75 years with stage II lung adenocarcinoma.

This clone was found once. The V and J genes are TRBV19 and TRBJ2-5, with 7 bases aligning to TRBD2. Germline V gene sequence: CDR1 LNHDA, CDR2 SQIVND (reference sequence). The J segment lost 7 bases and the V segment lost 0 bases, leaving 5 bases of the junction unmatched. The CDR3 runs 14 residues. The CDR3 region is CASSIETPGGTQYF. CDR3 sequence (DNA): TGTGCCAGTAGTATAGAGACGCCGGGGGGGACCCAGTACTTC.

This rearrangement joins TRBV2 to TRBJ1-1; TRBD1 matches at 9 bases. J gave up 7 bases and V 6 bases, and 12 bases lay outside the gene matches. The CDR3 is 15 residues long. Germline V CDR1 and CDR2: SNHLY, FYNNEI. The CDR3, as DNA: TGTGCCAGCAGGGCAAGGACAGGGGAAGGGGTTGAAGCTTTCTTT. Its protein is CASRARTGEGVEAFF.

This clone was observed once. The chain links TRBV29-1 to TRBJ2-3, with TRBD2 matching over 11 bases. Germline CDR1 reads SQVTM; CDR2 reads ANQGSEA. This CDR3 contains 14 residues. V dropped 7 bases and J dropped 2; count of bases not matched to a gene: 5. CDR3 DNA sequence: TGCAGCGGAGGACTAGCGGGCGACACAGATACGCAGTATTTT. This encodes CSGGLAGDTDTQYF.

This clone was counted between two and nine times. The V gene is TRBV11-3, the J gene TRBJ2-5, with D possibly being TRBD1 or TRBD2 (5 bases each). The CDR3 has 17 residues. Germline V gene data show CDR1 as SGHNT and CDR2 as YENEEA. With 5 bases removed from V and 5 bases from J, the gap between germline ends came to 24 bases. In DNA, the CDR3 is TGTGCCAGCAGCCGAGGCTCCGGGACGGCGGTGGAGGAGACCCAGTACTTC. It yields the protein CASSRGSGTAVEETQYF.

The genes are TRBV29-1 and TRBJ2-1; D tentatively fits TRBD1 or TRBD2 (5 bases each). The V end was cut by 4 bases, the J end by 4 bases, with 11 bases between. Germline V gene data show CDR1 as SQVTM and CDR2 as ANQGSEA. This CDR3 contains 13 residues. The CDR3 region is CSVAGPLYNEQFF. The CDR3, as DNA: TGCAGCGTTGCGGGACCCTTATACAATGAGCAGTTCTTC.

The chain uses TRBV30 and TRBJ1-2, with D possibly being TRBD1 (6 bases). The CDR3 has 15 residues. CDR1 is GTSNPN, CDR2 SVGIG, per germline (reference sequence). V was clipped by 4 bases and J by 4 bases, with 19 bases between them. The chain's CDR3 is CAWNPSGGGRYGYTF. The CDR3 nucleotides read TGTGCCTGGAACCCTTCGGGAGGGGGACGCTATGGCTACACCTTC.

The chain employs TRBV11-3 and TRBJ2-5; D is unclear. The germline CDR1 and CDR2 sequences are SGHNT and YENEEA. The length of the CDR3 is 14 residues. Trimming cost V 1 base and J 1 base, with 7 bases left between them. CDR3 in DNA: TGTGCCAGCAGCTTAGGCAGACCCCAAGAGACCCAGTACTTC. Translated, it gives CASSLGRPQETQYF.

This clone has more than one count but fewer than ten. The chain joins TRBV18 to TRBJ1-5; 10 bases are shared with TRBD1. Germline CDR1 KGHSH, CDR2 LQKENI. The CDR3 consists of 15 residues. The V and J ends lost 3 bases and 4 bases, in that order; junction bases with no gene match: 3. The CDR3 here is CASSPGTGANQPQHF. The CDR3 coding sequence is TGTGCCAGCTCACCGGGGACAGGGGCTAATCAGCCCCAGCATTTT.

This clone has a handful of counts. The CDR3 loop reads CAWSGATGTEAFF. In DNA form, the CDR3 reads TGTGCCTGGAGTGGTGCCACAGGCACTGAAGCTTTCTTT. V gene TRBV30 combines with J gene TRBJ1-1; D is perhaps TRBD1 (5 bases). The CDR3 extends over 13 amino acids. CDR1 and CDR2 from the germline V gene are GTSNPN and SVGIG (reference sequence). Trimming removed 1 base from V and 4 bases from J, with 10 bases in between.

Details on this clone: A read error may account for a junction end that differs from germline. V and J are TRBV7-7 and TRBJ2-1; 8 bases match TRBD1. CDR1 and CDR2 (germline): SSHAT, FNYEAQ (reference sequence). The CDR3 totals 16 residues. The CDR3: CASSSGQGKGHNEQFF. In nucleotides, the CDR3 is TGTGCTAGCAGCTCCGGACAGGGAAAGGGCCACAATGAGCAGTTCTTC.

The V and J genes are TRBV12-5 and TRBJ2-3; 11 nucleotides line up with TRBD2. V gave up 0 bases and J gave up 2 bases; unmatched junction bases: 10. The CDR3 spans 19 residues. Germline V gives CDR1 LGHNT, CDR2 FRNRAP. The CDR3 DNA is TGTGCTAGTGGTTTGGTACGGGATGGGACTAGCGGCCTCACAGATACGCAGTATTTT. Translating it yields CASGLVRDGTSGLTDTQYF.

The rearrangement joins TRBV5-1 to TRBJ1-2, with D perhaps matching TRBD1 (6 bases). V was trimmed by 0 bases and J by 6 bases, leaving 18 bases between them. The CDR3 extends over 16 amino acids. The germline gives CDR1 SGHRS, CDR2 YFSETQ. The CDR3 sequence is CASSLAPTGINDGYTF. Written as DNA, the CDR3 is TGCGCCAGCAGCTTGGCCCCAACAGGGATAAACGATGGCTACACCTTC.

This chain uses TRBV19 with TRBJ1-5; D remains ambiguous. CDR3 length: 12 residues. Looked up from germline, CDR1 is LNHDA and CDR2 is SQIVND (reference sequence). V was trimmed by 8 bases and J by 0 bases, leaving 5 bases between them. The CDR3 DNA is TGTGCCAGTCAGCTTAGCAATCAGCCCCAGCATTTT. Translation: CASQLSNQPQHF.

CDR3 in amino acids: CSVGTGSVNGYTF. The CDR3 DNA reads TGCAGCGTCGGGACAGGGTCAGTCAATGGCTACACCTTC. V usage is TRBV29-1 and J usage is TRBJ1-2; 9 nucleotides agree with TRBD1. CDR1 is SQVTM, CDR2 ANQGSEA, per germline. The CDR3 contains 13 residues. After removal of 6 bases from V and 6 bases from J, the junction contained 8 bases not matched to a gene.

This clone is judged medium-sized (0.01 to 0.1%). The chain links TRBV11-3 to TRBJ1-2; weak D call: TRBD1 (5 bases). The CDR3 totals 16 residues. Germline lookup yields CDR1 SGHNT and CDR2 YENEEA. V dropped 1 base and J dropped 4 bases, with 16 bases sitting between them. CDR3 coding DNA: TGTGCCAGCAGCTTAGGGGACCCTAACAACGCCTATGGCTACACCTTC. Translation gives CASSLGDPNNAYGYTF. Looking up the rest from reference TRBV11-3 and TRBJ1-2 gives the full variable domain: EAGVVQSPRYKIIEKKQPVAFWCNPISGHNTLYWYLQNLGQGPELLIRYENEEAVDDSQLPKDRFSAERLKGVDSTLKIQPAELGDSAVYLCASSLGDPNNAYGYTFGSGTRLTVV.

This clone was seen a few times. The genes are TRBV6-8 and TRBJ2-5; no definite D call. This CDR3 spans 14 amino acids. Trimming removed 2 bases at V and 1 base at J, with 8 bases between. Germline assignment: CDR1 MNHGY and CDR2 SAAAGT. CDR3 sequence reads: CASSYGSIQETQYF. In DNA, the CDR3 is TGTGCCAGCAGTTACGGCAGTATCCAAGAGACCCAGTACTTC.

This clone was detected a few times. The V gene is TRBV9, the J gene TRBJ1-1; perhaps TRBD1 as D (5 bases). V gave up 0 bases and J gave up 1 base, with 10 bases separating them. Germline loops: CDR1 SGDLS, CDR2 YYNGEE. The CDR3 length is 15 residues. The CDR3 sequence: CASSVVDTKNTEAFF. CDR3 nucleotide sequence: TGTGCCAGCAGCGTAGTGGACACTAAGAACACTGAAGCTTTCTTT. The whole variable domain, remainder taken from reference TRBV9 and TRBJ1-1, is DSGVTQTPKHLITATGQRVTLRCSPRSGDLSVYWYQQSLDQGLQFLIQYYNGEERAKGNILERFSAQQFPDLHSELNLSSLELGDSALYFCASSVVDTKNTEAFFGQGTRLTVV.

The CDR3 reads CASSAPRTGTGELFF. DNA of the CDR3: TGTGCCAGCAGCGCCCCGCGGACAGGGACCGGGGAGCTGTTTTTT. The rearrangement joins TRBV11-3 to TRBJ2-2; 8 bases are a match to TRBD1. CDR1 SGHNT and CDR2 YENEEA come from the germline V gene. This CDR3 is built from 15 residues. V was clipped by 5 bases and J by 5 bases; unmatched bases: 7.

This clone was counted only a few times. The J gene is TRBJ2-5, the V gene TRBV6-8, with D perhaps TRBD2 (6 bases). Deletions cut 10 bases from V and 4 bases from J, with 19 bases between. The CDR3 extends over 14 amino acids. Germline loops: CDR1 MNHGY, CDR2 SAAAGT. This CDR3 is CAIKEGGVTETQYF. CDR3 DNA: TGTGCCATAAAAGAAGGCGGGGTGACAGAGACCCAGTACTTC.

There are a few counts of this clone. The germline gene is not matched at one end of the junction; a read error may be the cause. The V gene is TRBV11-3, the J gene TRBJ2-1; 10 bases map to TRBD2. CDR1 and CDR2 (germline): SGHNT, YENEEA. The CDR3 is 15 amino acids. The CDR3 sequence: CASSLGTSDHSEQFF. The CDR3 DNA reads as TGTGCCAGCAGTTTAGGGACTAGCGACCACAGTGAGCAGTTCTTC.

This clone turned up a few times. This rearrangement joins TRBV11-3 to TRBJ1-1, with D hard to call. The V end was cut by 0 bases, the J end by 1 base, with 9 bases between. The CDR3 extends over 15 amino acids. The germline CDR1 and CDR2 sequences are SGHNT and YENEEA. CDR3 amino acids: CASSLDHMANTEAFF. The DNA of the CDR3 is TGTGCCAGCAGCTTAGATCATATGGCGAACACTGAAGCTTTCTTT.

This clone was detected a few times. The chain is built from TRBV9 and TRBJ1-2; 11 nucleotides agree with TRBD1. Germline CDR1 reads SGDLS; CDR2 reads YYNGEE. V lost 3 bases, J lost 3 bases, and 1 base stayed unmatched. This CDR3 region has 14 residues. The CDR3 reads CASSAGQGDYGYTF. For the CDR3, the DNA is TGTGCCAGCAGCGCGGGACAGGGGGACTATGGCTACACCTTC.

The rearrangement links TRBV19 to TRBJ1-2; D remains ambiguous. CDR1 is LNHDA and CDR2 is SQIVND in the germline V gene (reference sequence). The CDR3 has 13 residues. Trimming pared 6 bases from V and 4 bases from J, leaving 12 bases between. This chain's CDR3 is CASRKGNGYGYTF. CDR3 in DNA: TGTGCCAGTAGAAAAGGGAATGGCTATGGCTACACCTTC.

The table lists this clone with a few counts. This CDR3 reads CASSLLAGGTGELFF. The CDR3 coding sequence is TGTGCCAGCAGCTTACTAGCGGGAGGGACCGGGGAGCTGTTTTTT. The V call is TRBV11-3, the J call TRBJ2-2; 12 nucleotides agree with TRBD2. V was pared by 2 bases and J by 5 bases, with 0 bases of the junction left unmatched. Germline V gene sequence: CDR1 SGHNT, CDR2 YENEEA. This CDR3 region has 15 residues.

V and J are TRBV14 and TRBJ1-1; the match to TRBD1 covers 7 bases. The V gene's germline CDR1 is SGHDN and CDR2 FVKESK. This CDR3 contains 15 residues. V lost 3 bases and J lost 8; bases outside the gene matches: 12. CDR3 region: CASSQGGGTALEAFF. The CDR3 DNA is TGTGCCAGCAGCCAGGGTGGGGGGACAGCTCTCGAAGCTTTCTTT. Combining the CDR3 with reference TRBV14 and TRBJ1-1 gives the whole variable domain EAGVTQFPSHSVIEKGQTVTLRCDPISGHDNLYWYRRVMGKEIKFLLHFVKESKQDESGMPNNRFLAERTGGTYSTLKVQPAELEDSGVYFCASSQGGGTALEAFFGQGTRLTVV.

The V call is TRBV1, the J call TRBJ2-4; the table calls TRBD2, which could not be checked here. TRBV1 is an annotated pseudogene. The CDR3 runs 16 residues. The CDR3 here is CTSSQDHENGRGIQYF. CDR3 sequence (DNA): TGCACCAGCAGCCAAGACCATGAAAACGGGAGGGGCATTCAGTACTTC.

This chain uses TRBV9 with TRBJ2-3; D is possibly TRBD1 (5 bases). The V and J ends lost 0 bases and 3 bases respectively, with 14 bases between them. The CDR3 loop spans 16 amino acids. Per the germline V gene, CDR1 is SGDLS and CDR2 is YYNGEE. CDR3 coding DNA: TGTGCCAGCAGCGTAGAAGCTAGTCCAGGGACAGATACGCAGTATTTT. This codes for CASSVEASPGTDTQYF. Full variable domain (missing parts from reference TRBV9 and TRBJ2-3): DSGVTQTPKHLITATGQRVTLRCSPRSGDLSVYWYQQSLDQGLQFLIQYYNGEERAKGNILERFSAQQFPDLHSELNLSSLELGDSALYFCASSVEASPGTDTQYFGPGTRLTVL.